The 5 T cell receptor beta chains below come from one sample, sequenced in a study of blood T cell repertoires in COVID-19. The protocol was immunoSEQ multiplex PCR, while the TCRdb copy is restricted to in-frame clones and leaves out a portion. The sample records about 81,000 clones, 88% being singletons. Sequenced material: peripheral blood. The source of these receptors is a woman older than 75 with acute or convalescent COVID-19.

This chain uses TRBV6-5 with TRBJ1-2; no reliable D call. Trimming shortened V by 7 bases and J by 0 bases, and 9 bases separated the two germline ends. This CDR3 comprises 13 residues. Germline CDR1 is MNHEY and CDR2 is SVGAGI. The CDR3 region has the DNA TGTGCCAGCACGGCCGGGACTAACTATGGCTACACCTTC. This sequence encodes CASTAGTNYGYTF.

This clone came up a few times. The chain couples TRBV5-1 to TRBJ1-6; tentative D call: TRBD1 (5 bases). CDR3 size: 13 residues. Germline loops: CDR1 SGHRS, CDR2 YFSETQ. The V gene lost 4 bases and the J gene lost 7 bases, with 9 bases spanning the gap. The CDR3 sequence: CASSPGGNSPLHF. CDR3 DNA sequence: TGCGCCAGCAGCCCGGGGGGGAATTCACCCCTCCACTTT.

The rearrangement uses TRBV6-4 and TRBJ2-1, with TRBD1 as a possible D gene (5 bases). The CDR3 length is 11 residues. In germline, CDR1 is MRHNA, CDR2 SNTAGT. Trimming left V 6 bases short and J 9 bases short, with 9 bases between. The DNA of the CDR3 is TGTGCCAGCAGCTCAGGGTTTGAGCAGTTCTTC. Its translation is CASSSGFEQFF.

The rearrangement links TRBV27 to TRBJ2-5, with D possibly matching TRBD2 (6 bases). CDR3 size: 15 residues. Trimming stripped 5 bases from V and 5 bases from J, with 18 bases between. In germline, CDR1 is MNHEY, CDR2 SMNVEV (reference sequence). The CDR3 DNA is TGTGCCAGCAGTCCCCAGAGACTAGGAGGGGAGACCCAGTACTTC. Its translation: CASSPQRLGGETQYF.

This rearrangement joins TRBV13 to TRBJ2-6; TRBD1 aligns across 7 bases. This CDR3 spans 15 amino acids. From germline, CDR1 is PRHDT and CDR2 FYEKMQ (reference sequence). The junction had 3 bases not matched to a gene; V was cut back by 5 bases and J by 2 bases. The CDR3: CASSNRGAGANVLTF. The CDR3 region has the DNA TGTGCCAGCAGCAACAGGGGTGCTGGGGCCAACGTCCTGACTTTC. Full variable domain (outside the CDR3, taken from reference TRBV13 and TRBJ2-6): AAGVIQSPRHLIKEKRETATLKCYPIPRHDTVYWYQQGPGQDPQFLISFYEKMQSDKGSIPDRFSAQQFSDYHSELNMSSLELGDSALYFCASSNRGAGANVLTFGAGSRLTVL.